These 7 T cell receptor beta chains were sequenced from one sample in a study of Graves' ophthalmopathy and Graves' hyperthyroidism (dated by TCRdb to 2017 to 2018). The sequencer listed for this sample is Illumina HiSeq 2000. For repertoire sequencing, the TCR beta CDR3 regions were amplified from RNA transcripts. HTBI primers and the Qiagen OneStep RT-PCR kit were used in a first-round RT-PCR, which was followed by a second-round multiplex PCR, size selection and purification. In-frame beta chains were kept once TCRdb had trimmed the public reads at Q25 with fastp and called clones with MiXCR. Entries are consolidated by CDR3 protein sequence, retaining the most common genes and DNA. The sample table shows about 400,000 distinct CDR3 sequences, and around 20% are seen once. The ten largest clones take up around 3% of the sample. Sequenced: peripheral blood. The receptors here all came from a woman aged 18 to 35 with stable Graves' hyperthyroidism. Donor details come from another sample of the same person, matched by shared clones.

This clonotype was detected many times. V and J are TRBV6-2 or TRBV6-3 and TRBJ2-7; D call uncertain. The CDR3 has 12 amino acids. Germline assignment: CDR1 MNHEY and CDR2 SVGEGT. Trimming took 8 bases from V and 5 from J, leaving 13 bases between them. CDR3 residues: CASSPRPDEQYF. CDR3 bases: TGTGCCAGCTCCCCCAGGCCCGACGAGCAGTACTTC.

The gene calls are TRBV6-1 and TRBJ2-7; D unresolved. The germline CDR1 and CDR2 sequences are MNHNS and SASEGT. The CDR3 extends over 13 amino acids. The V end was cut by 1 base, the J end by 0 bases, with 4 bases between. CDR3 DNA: TGTGCCAGCAGTGAAGAAGCCTCCTACGAGCAGTACTTC. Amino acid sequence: CASSEEASYEQYF.

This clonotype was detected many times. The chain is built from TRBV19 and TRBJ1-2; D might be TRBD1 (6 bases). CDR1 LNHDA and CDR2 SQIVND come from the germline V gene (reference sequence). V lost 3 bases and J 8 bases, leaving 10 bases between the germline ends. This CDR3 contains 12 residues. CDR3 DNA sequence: TGTGCCAGTAGTATCACAGGGAGGGGCTACACCTTC. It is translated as CASSITGRGYTF.

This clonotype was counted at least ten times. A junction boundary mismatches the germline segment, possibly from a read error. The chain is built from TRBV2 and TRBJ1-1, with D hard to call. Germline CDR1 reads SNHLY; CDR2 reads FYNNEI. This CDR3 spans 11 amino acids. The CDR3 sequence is CASSEALRAGF. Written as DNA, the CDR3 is TGTGCCAGCAGTGAAGCGTTGCGGGCCGGATTT.

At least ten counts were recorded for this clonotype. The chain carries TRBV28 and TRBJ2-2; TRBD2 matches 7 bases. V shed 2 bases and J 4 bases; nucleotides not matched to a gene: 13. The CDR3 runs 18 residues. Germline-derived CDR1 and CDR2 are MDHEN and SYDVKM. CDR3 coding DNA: TGTGCCAGCAGTTTAAGCCCAGGGAGGGGCCTTGGCACCGGGGAGCTGTTTTTT. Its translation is CASSLSPGRGLGTGELFF.

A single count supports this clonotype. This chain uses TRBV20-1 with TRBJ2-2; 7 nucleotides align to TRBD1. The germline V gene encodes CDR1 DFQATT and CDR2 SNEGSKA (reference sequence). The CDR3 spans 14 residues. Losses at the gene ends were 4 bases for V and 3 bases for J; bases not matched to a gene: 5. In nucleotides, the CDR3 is TGCAGTGCTAAGACAGGGTGGGACACCGGGGAGCTGTTTTTT. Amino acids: CSAKTGWDTGELFF.

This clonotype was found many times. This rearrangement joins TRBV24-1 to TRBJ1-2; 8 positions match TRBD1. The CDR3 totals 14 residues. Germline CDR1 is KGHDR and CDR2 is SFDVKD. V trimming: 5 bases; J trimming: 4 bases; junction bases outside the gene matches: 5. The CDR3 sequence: CATSGTGNGYGYTF. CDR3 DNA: TGTGCCACCAGTGGGACAGGGAATGGCTATGGCTACACCTTC.